Each of the 14 T cell receptor beta chains below was sequenced from the same sample in a study of regulatory T cells in long-lasting Graves disease. Construction of the TCR beta libraries employed iRepertoire HTBI primers in conjunction with Arm-PCR of CDR3 regions. Each CDR3 protein is one row after TCRdb ran MiXCR on the multiplex PCR reads. The top ten clones hold roughly 14% of a sample with around 460,000 distinct CDR3 sequences, approximately 23% of them seen once. Time point given: persistent/refractory GD, antithyroid drugs over 5 years with positive TRAb. PBMC RNA served as the TCR library source. The source was peripheral blood mononuclear cells (PBMCs), collected when the disease was refractory, from a patient treated with antithyroid drugs. The receptors come from a female donor with Graves disease.

This clonotype occurred many times. V and J are TRBV20-1 and TRBJ1-5; D is uncertain. Per germline, CDR1 DFQATT and CDR2 SNEGSKA (reference sequence). Trimming pared 1 base from V and 4 bases from J, leaving 11 bases between. The CDR3 consists of 14 residues. CDR3 amino acids: CSARALDPNQPQHF. CDR3 DNA: TGCAGTGCTAGAGCCTTGGATCCAAATCAGCCCCAGCATTTT.

This clonotype was detected many times. This chain joins TRBV27 and TRBJ1-6; D not certain. Germline CDR1 is MNHEY and CDR2 is SMNVEV (reference sequence). This CDR3 comprises 15 residues. The V end lost 5 bases, the J end lost 0 bases, and 8 bases lay between the germline ends. CDR3 nucleotide sequence: TGTGCCAGCAGTCCCGCCGCCTCCTATAATTCACCCCTCCACTTT. Its protein product is CASSPAASYNSPLHF.

In its sample, this clonotype was seen many times. The chain couples TRBV12-3 or TRBV12-4 to TRBJ1-1; no clear D. The CDR3 runs to 11 residues. V gave up 2 bases and J gave up 10 bases, with 8 bases separating them. The CDR3 DNA follows: TGTGCCAGCAGTTTAAGCGTGGGAGCTTTCTTT. The encoded protein is CASSLSVGAFF.

In regard to this clonotype: Since a much larger clone is just one base distant, this may be a read error. The chain joins TRBV7-2 to TRBJ1-6; D gene unclear. Germline CDR1 reads SGHTA; CDR2 reads FQGNSA. The CDR3 is 15 amino acids. V shed 1 base and J shed 7 bases, with 11 bases lying between them. CDR3 loop: CASSLVKDGNSPLHF. CDR3 nucleotide sequence: TGTGCCAGCAGCTTAGTTAAAGACGGGAATTCACCCCTCCACTTT.

This clonotype was found many times. The chain joins TRBV28 to TRBJ2-2, with 16 bases identical to TRBD2. V shed 6 bases and J 5 bases; nucleotides not matched to a gene: 3. CDR1 is MDHEN and CDR2 is SYDVKM in the germline V gene. This CDR3 is built from 16 residues. In DNA, the CDR3 is TGTGCCAGCAGGCAGGGACTAGCGGGGGGGACCGGGGAGCTGTTTTTT. It specifies CASRQGLAGGTGELFF.

The chain links TRBV9 to TRBJ2-1; TRBD2 matches at 16 bases. The V gene's germline CDR1 is SGDLS and CDR2 YYNGEE. The CDR3 runs 16 residues. V lost 3 bases, J lost 7 bases, and 4 bases stayed unmatched. The DNA of the CDR3 is TGTGCCAGCAGCGAGGGACTAGCGGGGGGGCAGAATGAGCAGTTCTTC. This translates into CASSEGLAGGQNEQFF.

The rearrangement links TRBV5-1 to TRBJ1-1, with D unclear. The CDR3 loop spans 14 amino acids. Trimming shortened V by 4 bases and J by 1 base, and 11 bases separated the two germline ends. Germline CDR1 is SGHRS and CDR2 is YFSETQ. CDR3 amino acids: CASSLNTANTEAFF. DNA for the CDR3: TGCGCCAGCAGCCTAAACACGGCGAACACTGAAGCTTTCTTT.

This clonotype was observed a few times. V gene TRBV27 combines with J gene TRBJ2-7, with D possibly being TRBD1 or TRBD2 (7 bases each). Germline V CDR1 and CDR2: MNHEY, SMNVEV (reference sequence). The CDR3 sequence is 13 residues long. V was shortened by 3 bases and J by 11 bases, with 17 bases between the two germline ends. CDR3 residues: CASSFGRGGWEYF. CDR3 bases: TGTGCCAGCAGTTTTGGCAGGGGGGGTTGGGAGTACTTC.

This clonotype was seen repeatedly, ten times or more. This chain joins TRBV28 and TRBJ2-7, with TRBD2 identical over 8 bases. In germline, CDR1 is MDHEN, CDR2 SYDVKM. V lost 5 bases to trimming and J lost 4 bases; unmatched junction nucleotides: 7. CDR3 length equals 14 residues. The DNA of the CDR3 is TGTGCCAGCAGTCCCCGGGGGGGGGGTTACGAGCAGTACTTC. Protein: CASSPRGGGYEQYF.

The V and J genes are TRBV3-1 and TRBJ2-7; 10 positions match TRBD2. The CDR3 contains 17 residues. Per germline, CDR1 LGHDT and CDR2 YNNKEL (reference sequence). V lost 1 base and J lost 0; bases outside the gene matches: 6. CDR3 protein: CASSQGLAGGSSYEQYF. The CDR3 coding sequence is TGTGCCAGCAGCCAAGGATTAGCGGGGGGCTCCTCCTACGAGCAGTACTTC.

The chain couples TRBV6-1 to TRBJ1-2; TRBD1 matches at 9 bases. V shed 7 bases, J shed 8 bases, and the junction held 2 bases outside the gene matches. The CDR3 consists of 11 residues. Germline CDR1 and CDR2: MNHNS and SASEGT. The CDR3 reads CASNGQGGYTF. CDR3 DNA sequence: TGTGCCAGCAATGGACAGGGGGGCTACACCTTC.

Many counts were recorded for this clonotype. The chain recombines TRBV11-3 with TRBJ2-2; TRBD2 might be the D (5 bases). This CDR3 is 12 amino acids long. V was clipped by 5 bases and J by 12 bases, with 13 bases between them. From germline, CDR1 is SGHNT and CDR2 YENEEA. CDR3 amino acids: CASSPDLGQLFF. The CDR3 nucleotides are TGTGCCAGCAGCCCGGACTTGGGTCAGCTGTTTTTT. Based on the CDR3 plus reference TRBV11-3 and TRBJ2-2, the full variable domain is EAGVVQSPRYKIIEKKQPVAFWCNPISGHNTLYWYLQNLGQGPELLIRYENEEAVDDSQLPKDRFSAERLKGVDSTLKIQPAELGDSAVYLCASSPDLGQLFFGEGSRLTVL.

This clonotype has a count of ten or more. V and J are TRBV7-3 and TRBJ1-5; a weak D match, TRBD1 (5 bases). CDR1 SGHTA and CDR2 FQGTGA come from the germline V gene. V lost 3 bases, J lost 7 bases, and 10 bases lay in between. The CDR3 is 13 residues long. The CDR3 sequence: CASSLTAEQPQHF. In DNA form, the CDR3 reads TGTGCCAGCAGCTTGACAGCCGAGCAGCCCCAGCATTTT.

The chain joins TRBV5-1 to TRBJ1-2; 7 nucleotides line up with TRBD1. Germline-derived CDR1 and CDR2 are SGHRS and YFSETQ. CDR3 length equals 16 residues. V was pared by 4 bases and J by 6 bases, with 15 bases of the junction left unmatched. The CDR3 sequence: CASSPPTGWDYDGYTF. In nucleotides, the CDR3 is TGCGCCAGCAGCCCCCCGACAGGGTGGGACTACGATGGCTACACCTTC.